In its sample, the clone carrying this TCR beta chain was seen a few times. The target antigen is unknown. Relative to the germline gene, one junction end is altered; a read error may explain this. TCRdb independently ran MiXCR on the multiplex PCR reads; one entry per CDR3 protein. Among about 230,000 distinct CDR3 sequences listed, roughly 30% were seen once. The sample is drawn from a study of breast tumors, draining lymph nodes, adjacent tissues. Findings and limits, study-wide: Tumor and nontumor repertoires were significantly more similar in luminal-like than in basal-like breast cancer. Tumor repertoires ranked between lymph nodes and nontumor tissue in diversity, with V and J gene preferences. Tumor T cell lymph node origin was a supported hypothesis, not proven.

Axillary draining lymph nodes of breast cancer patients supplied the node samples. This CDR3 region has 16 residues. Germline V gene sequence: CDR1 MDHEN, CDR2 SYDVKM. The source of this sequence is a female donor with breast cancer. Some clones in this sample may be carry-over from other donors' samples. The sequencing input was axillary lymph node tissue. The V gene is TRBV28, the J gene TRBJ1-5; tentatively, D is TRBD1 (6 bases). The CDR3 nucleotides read TGTGCCGGCAGTTCGGTTGGGGGGCAGGTCGGTCAGCCCCAGCATTTT. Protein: CAGSSVGGQVGQPQHF. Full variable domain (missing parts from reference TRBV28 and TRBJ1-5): DVKVTQSSRYLVKRTGEKVFLECVQDMDHENMFWYRQDPGLGLRLIYFSYDVKMKEKGDIPEGYSVSREKKERFSLILESASTNQTSMYLCAGSSVGGQVGQPQHFGDGTRLSIL.